One and the same sample provided the 22 T cell receptor beta chains below, sequenced in a study of naive and memory T cell subsets. The SP2 primer and nested alpha and beta constant region primers amplified ligated cDNA in four rounds. TCRdb used MiXCR to reprocess the 5' RACE reads, holding one entry per CDR3 protein. The sample holds 50,000 or so distinct CDR3 sequences; about 7.2% are singletons and the top ten take 9.7%. A UMI-containing oligonucleotide was joined by 3' ligation to the TCR cDNA template. Source of these receptors: a male donor in good health.

The rearrangement uses TRBV2 and TRBJ2-2; a possible D gene is TRBD1 (6 bases). The CDR3 runs 15 residues. Trimming left V 10 bases short and J 0 bases short, with 15 bases between. Germline V CDR1 and CDR2: SNHLY, FYNNEI. CDR3: CATNNGTPNTGELFF. CDR3 sequence (DNA): TGTGCCACCAACAACGGGACACCGAACACCGGGGAGCTGTTTTTT. The variable domain in full, completed from reference TRBV2 and TRBJ2-2, reads EPEVTQTPSHQVTQMGQEVILRCVPISNHLYFYWYRQILGQKVEFLVSFYNNEISEKSEIFDDQFSVERPDGSNFTLKIRSTKLEDSAMYFCATNNGTPNTGELFFGEGSRLTVL.

This clonotype was observed a handful of times. V gene TRBV12-3 or TRBV12-4 combines with J gene TRBJ1-5; possibly TRBD1 for D (5 bases). The V and J ends lost 2 bases and 1 base respectively, with 15 bases between them. CDR3 length equals 17 residues. In DNA, the CDR3 is TGTGCCAGCAGTTTAAAGGTGTGGGGCCGGAGCAATCAGCCCCAGCATTTT. Protein: CASSLKVWGRSNQPQHF.

The sample holds many counts of this clonotype. The chain uses TRBV5-1 and TRBJ2-7, with 7 bases that match TRBD2. Germline CDR1 SGHRS, CDR2 YFSETQ. The ends lost 0 bases at V and 5 bases at J; junction bases unmatched: 8. The CDR3 has 15 residues. CDR3 DNA: TGCGCCAGCAGCTTGGGGACTAGAGGAACTAACGAGCAGTACTTC. As protein: CASSLGTRGTNEQYF.

The rearrangement links TRBV3-1 to TRBJ2-3, with D maybe TRBD2 (6 bases). CDR3 length: 14 amino acids. Trimming cost V 6 bases and J 4 bases, with 14 bases left between them. Germline CDR1 LGHDT, CDR2 YNNKEL (reference sequence). CDR3: CASRRDLAADTQYF. In nucleotides, the CDR3 is TGTGCCAGCAGGCGGGACTTGGCTGCAGATACGCAGTATTTT.

This clonotype was counted many times. V is TRBV12-5 and J is TRBJ2-3; D is ambiguous. This CDR3 comprises 15 residues. V lost 6 bases and J lost 2, with 15 bases in between. CDR1 and CDR2 from the germline V gene are LGHNT and FRNRAP. The CDR3 DNA reads as TGTGCTAGTGGACCTGGCCGCGCCTTCACAGATACGCAGTATTTT. The encoded protein is CASGPGRAFTDTQYF.

This clonotype occurred many times. J is TRBJ1-5 and V is TRBV3-1; no definite D call. The CDR3 loop spans 14 amino acids. The germline CDR1 and CDR2 sequences are LGHDT and YNNKEL (reference sequence). V was shortened by 2 bases and J by 3 bases, with 8 bases between the two germline ends. The CDR3 region has the DNA TGTGCCAGCAGCCAAATGTCATTCAATCAGCCCCAGCATTTT. Translated, it gives CASSQMSFNQPQHF.

This clonotype was seen a handful of times. This chain uses TRBV18 with TRBJ2-5, with 10 bases matching TRBD2. CDR3 length equals 15 residues. The V and J ends lost 0 bases and 7 bases, in that order; junction bases with no gene match: 5. From germline, CDR1 is KGHSH and CDR2 LQKENI. The DNA of the CDR3 is TGTGCCAGCTCACCACCGACTAGCGGGTATGGGACCCAGTACTTC. Protein product: CASSPPTSGYGTQYF.

This clonotype was picked up a small number of times. Likely a read error: the CDR3 ends without its conserved phenylalanine or tryptophan. The chain links TRBV28 to TRBJ2-4; D call uncertain. V was shortened by 8 bases and J by 5 bases, with 10 bases between the two germline ends. CDR3 size: 12 residues. The V gene's germline CDR1 is MDHEN and CDR2 SYDVKM. CDR3 bases: TGTGCCAGCGCAACCAATCAAAACATTCAGTACTAC. Its translation: CASATNQNIQYY.

This clonotype turned up a few times. V usage is TRBV29-1 and J usage is TRBJ1-6, with a tentative D call TRBD1 (6 bases). There are 13 residues in the CDR3. Trimming cost V 7 bases and J 5 bases, with 12 bases left between them. In germline, CDR1 is SQVTM, CDR2 ANQGSEA. The DNA of the CDR3 is TGCAGCGAAAGGACAGCGAATAATTCACCCCTCCACTTT. Protein product: CSERTANNSPLHF.

As concerns this clonotype: A read error may explain this, as a much larger clone is one base away. V is TRBV12-3 or TRBV12-4 and J is TRBJ1-1; D is uncertain. CDR3 length: 13 amino acids. CDR3: CGSSHGVPTEAFF. CDR3 sequence (DNA): TGTGGCAGCAGTCACGGGGTGCCCACTGAAGCTTTCTTT.

In DNA form, the CDR3 reads TGCGCCAGCAGCTTGGGACAGGGTTTTGAAAAACTGTTTTTT. Its protein product is CASSLGQGFEKLFF. The chain joins TRBV5-1 to TRBJ1-4; 7 bases match TRBD1. Germline CDR1 reads SGHRS; CDR2 reads YFSETQ. The CDR3 consists of 14 residues. The V and J ends lost 0 bases and 7 bases, in that order; junction bases with no gene match: 3.

The rearrangement links TRBV5-1 to TRBJ2-3, with a possible D match to TRBD1 (6 bases). V lost 4 bases to trimming and J lost 7 bases, with 16 bases between them. Germline V CDR1 and CDR2: SGHRS, YFSETQ. There are 14 residues in the CDR3. As DNA, the CDR3 is TGCGCCAGCAGCGAGGGGGTCGTTGTAAATACGCAGTATTTT. This translates into CASSEGVVVNTQYF. Supplemented by reference TRBV5-1 and TRBJ2-3, the full variable domain reads KAGVTQTPRYLIKTRGQQVTLSCSPISGHRSVSWYQQTPGQGLQFLFEYFSETQRNKGNFPGRFSGRQFSNSRSEMNVSTLELGDSALYLCASSEGVVVNTQYFGPGTRLTVL.

In its sample, this clonotype was seen many times. The rearrangement links TRBV27 to TRBJ2-1, with a tentative D call TRBD2 (5 bases). Germline loops: CDR1 MNHEY, CDR2 SMNVEV (reference sequence). The CDR3 loop spans 12 amino acids. V lost 6 bases and J 4 bases, leaving 7 bases between the germline ends. Here the CDR3 reads CASRGGYNEQFF. In nucleotides, the CDR3 is TGTGCCAGCAGGGGCGGGTACAATGAGCAGTTCTTC.

The rearrangement links TRBV6-2 or TRBV6-3 to TRBJ2-7, with D perhaps matching TRBD2 (7 bases). Germline CDR1 MNHEY, CDR2 SVGEGT. The CDR3 loop spans 18 amino acids. Trimming stripped 0 bases from V and 2 bases from J, with 20 bases between. CDR3 amino acids: CASSYSTATGGAAYEQYF. Written as DNA, the CDR3 is TGTGCCAGCAGTTACTCGACGGCCACTGGGGGGGCTGCCTACGAGCAGTACTTC.

This clonotype appeared a few times. The chain uses TRBV19 and TRBJ1-2; perhaps TRBD1 as D (5 bases). Germline V gives CDR1 LNHDA, CDR2 SQIVND (reference sequence). The CDR3 sequence is 14 residues long. V gave up 3 bases and J gave up 13 bases, with 21 bases separating them. Written as DNA, the CDR3 is TGTGCCAGTAGTATTGTAGGGGAGCTTCGGTGGGCCACCTTC. Its translation: CASSIVGELRWATF.

This clonotype occurred many times. The CDR3 DNA sequence: TGTGCCAGCAGTTACTCGGGACAGGGAGGTGGCTACACCTTC. Its protein is CASSYSGQGGGYTF. The J gene is TRBJ1-2, the V gene TRBV6-2 or TRBV6-3, with 9 bases aligning to TRBD1. There are 14 residues in the CDR3. Germline CDR1 reads MNHEY; CDR2 reads SVGEGT. V lost 0 bases and J lost 7; bases outside the gene matches: 3.

This clonotype has just a few counts. The V call is TRBV19, the J call TRBJ1-1, with a tentative D call TRBD1 (6 bases). The germline V gene has CDR1 LNHDA and CDR2 SQIVND (reference sequence). The CDR3 length is 12 residues. The V gene lost 5 bases and the J gene lost 10 bases, with 14 bases spanning the gap. CDR3 loop: CASSSGQYGAFF. CDR3 coding DNA: TGTGCCAGTAGTTCCGGACAGTATGGAGCTTTCTTT.

This sequence joins TRBV3-1 and TRBJ2-7; TRBD2 matches at 13 bases. The junction had 5 bases not matched to a gene; V was cut back by 3 bases and J by 6 bases. The CDR3 runs 15 residues. The germline CDR1 and CDR2 sequences are LGHDT and YNNKEL (reference sequence). This CDR3 is CASSHGLAGAGEQYF. CDR3 sequence (DNA): TGTGCCAGCAGCCACGGACTAGCGGGAGCCGGCGAGCAGTACTTC.

This clonotype was seen a handful of times. One end of the junction varies from germline; a read error may be responsible. The J gene is TRBJ2-5, the V gene TRBV5-1, with 7 bases lining up with TRBD1. Germline CDR1 reads SGHRS; CDR2 reads YFSETQ. The CDR3 spans 14 residues. The DNA of the CDR3 is TGCGCCAGCAGGTTGGGACAGACACAAGAGACCCAGTACTTC. Translation: CASRLGQTQETQYF.

The rearrangement uses TRBV29-1 and TRBJ2-1, with 13 bases identical to TRBD2. Germline values: CDR1 SQVTM, CDR2 ANQGSEA. Trimming at V came to 4 bases and at J to 6 bases, leaving 18 bases not matched to a gene. This CDR3 spans 19 amino acids. The CDR3 coding sequence is TGCAGCGTTGTCGGTATCTTTGTGGGACTAGCGGGATCGATCAATGAGCAGTTCTTC. It specifies CSVVGIFVGLAGSINEQFF.

This clonotype was picked up many times. CDR3 residues: CASSRQGAGNTEAFF. The CDR3 DNA sequence: TGTGCCAGCAGCCGCCAGGGCGCCGGTAACACTGAAGCTTTCTTT. This sequence joins TRBV12-3 or TRBV12-4 and TRBJ1-1, with a weak D call TRBD1 (5 bases). This CDR3 has 15 amino acids. The V and J ends lost 6 bases and 2 bases respectively, with 16 bases between them.

This clonotype came up many times. This sequence joins TRBV6-1 and TRBJ1-5, with TRBD1 as a possible D gene (5 bases). The CDR3 spans 18 residues. The V and J ends lost 1 base and 0 bases respectively, with 16 bases between them. Germline CDR1 is MNHNS and CDR2 is SASEGT. CDR3 loop: CASSEEAEGRYSNQPQHF. CDR3 bases: TGTGCCAGCAGTGAAGAAGCGGAGGGGCGGTATAGCAATCAGCCCCAGCATTTT.